This T cell receptor (beta chain) was identified in a study of blood T cell repertoires in COVID-19. At the level of the study: The United States, Italy and Spain provided the acute and convalescent COVID-19 samples. T cells, B-cell-depleted T cells, or PBMCs supplied cDNA or gDNA.

The CDR3 is 16 amino acids. Original processing methods: Researchers report that nucleated cell counts were estimated from reference gene primer amplification. Data came from immunoSEQ multiplex PCR; TCRdb stores just in-frame clones and leaves some out. V and J calls and clone size are copied from that table; D and trimming were computed from the DNA. The data contain 150,000 to 200,000 clones, 65% to 90% of them seen just once; the ten biggest clones take up around 8.6%. This chain connects TRBV21-1 to TRBJ1-2. TRBV21-1 constitutes a pseudogene. Sequenced sample: peripheral blood. The origin of this receptor is a man aged 45-65 years with active or convalescent COVID-19. For the CDR3, the DNA is TGTGCCAGCAGCAACTGTACCCGGAGGGAAGGCTATGGCTACACCTTC. As protein: CASSNCTRREGYGYTF.